A single sample gave rise to the 22 T cell receptor beta chains below, sequenced in a study of blood T cell repertoires in COVID-19. Sequenced by immunoSEQ multiplex PCR; TCRdb stores in-frame clones only, minus some. The table has roughly 250,000 clones, roughly 85% seen once. The sequenced sample consisted of PBMCs or T cells enriched from blood (not recorded which). The receptors were sampled from a woman in her forties who had been exposed to COVID-19.

A word on this clone: One end of the junction is discordant with germline, which a read error may explain. The chain recombines TRBV3-1 (or the pseudogene TRBV3-2) with TRBJ2-7; TRBD2 agrees at 7 bases. This CDR3 region has 11 residues. Germline values: CDR1 LGHDT, CDR2 YNNKEL (reference sequence). In DNA, the CDR3 is TGTGCCAGCAGCCAAGGGGGAGGGGTAAACTTC. Translating it yields CASSQGGGVNF.

V is TRBV4-2 and J is TRBJ2-3, with 9 bases identical to TRBD2. The CDR3 is 18 residues long. Germline V CDR1 and CDR2: LGHNA, YNFKEQ. Trimming removed 0 bases from V and 1 base from J; junction bases left unmatched: 8. The CDR3 coding sequence is TGTGCCAGCAGCCAAGAGGGCGGGGGGGCCGGCGGCACAGATACGCAGTATTTT. The encoded protein is CASSQEGGGAGGTDTQYF.

The CDR3 sequence is CASSPIVSPGGGDTQYF. As DNA, the CDR3 is TGTGCCAGCAGCCCTATTGTGAGCCCTGGGGGGGGAGATACGCAGTATTTT. V is TRBV28 and J is TRBJ2-3, with 7 nucleotides matching TRBD2. Germline assignment: CDR1 MDHEN and CDR2 SYDVKM. V lost 6 bases to trimming and J lost 5 bases; unmatched junction nucleotides: 17. The CDR3 has 17 amino acids.

The chain couples TRBV7-8 to TRBJ2-7; no firm D call. Trimming cost V 5 bases and J 5 bases, with 10 bases left between them. CDR3 length equals 12 residues. The germline V gene has CDR1 SGHVS and CDR2 FQNEAQ. The CDR3 here is CASSRSENEQYF. DNA of the CDR3: TGTGCCAGCAGCCGCTCGGAGAACGAGCAGTACTTC.

The chain recombines TRBV28 with TRBJ2-7, with TRBD1 matching 9 bases. The CDR3 runs 17 residues. J was trimmed by 8 bases and V by 2 bases; bases with no gene match: 16. Germline assignment: CDR1 MDHEN and CDR2 SYDVKM. CDR3 region: CASSLIVAGTGLVKQYF. The CDR3 bases are TGTGCCAGCAGTTTAATCGTCGCCGGGACAGGGCTTGTCAAGCAGTACTTC.

The V gene is TRBV19, the J gene TRBJ1-5; 8 bases agree with TRBD1. Trimming cost V 3 bases and J 6 bases; bases outside gene matches: 4. The CDR3 runs 14 residues. Germline loops: CDR1 LNHDA, CDR2 SQIVND (reference sequence). The CDR3 bases are TGTGCCAGTAGTATCAGGGGGCATGGTCAGCCCCAGCATTTT. Its translation is CASSIRGHGQPQHF.

For this clone: This may come from a read error, since a much larger clone is one base off. The chain recombines TRBV19 with TRBJ1-1; 7 bases are a match to TRBD1. CDR1 is LNHDA, CDR2 SQIVND, per germline (reference sequence). V was pared by 3 bases and J by 3 bases, with 1 base of the junction left unmatched. The CDR3 extends over 13 amino acids. CDR3 sequence: CASSIQGDTEAFF. Here the CDR3 DNA reads TGTGCCAGTAGTATTCAGGGGGACACTGAAGCTTTCTTT.

This chain links TRBV6-2 or TRBV6-3 with TRBJ1-2, with 10 nucleotides matching TRBD1. With V trimmed by 0 bases and J by 4 bases, 5 bases remained unmatched. Looked up from germline, CDR1 is MNHEY and CDR2 is SVGEGT. The CDR3 contains 16 residues. The CDR3 DNA sequence: TGTGCCAGCAGTTACTCCGGACAGGGGGTTAGCTATGGCTACACCTTC. It is translated as CASSYSGQGVSYGYTF.

Regarding this clone: Different DNA sequences within this sample yield the same CDR3. J is TRBJ1-5 and V is TRBV6-5, with 10 bases lining up with TRBD1. This CDR3 has 14 residues. V lost 4 bases and J lost 4; bases outside the gene matches: 1. CDR1 and CDR2 from the germline V gene are MNHEY and SVGAGI. The CDR3 nucleotides read TGTGCCAGCAGTTTGGGACAGGGGAATCAGCCCCAGCATTTT. Protein: CASSLGQGNQPQHF.

The chain is built from TRBV5-4 and TRBJ2-7, with TRBD1 matching over 10 bases. The V segment lost 4 bases and the J segment 2 bases; nucleotides outside the gene matches: 6. The V gene's germline CDR1 is SGHNT and CDR2 YYREEE (reference sequence). This CDR3 contains 15 residues. DNA of the CDR3: TGTGCCAGCAGCCGACAGGGGGCGCGGACCTACGAGCAGTACTTC. Its protein product is CASSRQGARTYEQYF.

V gene TRBV3-1 (or the pseudogene TRBV3-2) combines with J gene TRBJ1-6; D may be TRBD1 (5 bases). Germline V lookup: CDR1 LGHDT, CDR2 YNNKEL (reference sequence). V lost 4 bases to trimming and J lost 19 bases, with 17 bases between them. CDR3 length: 12 residues. The CDR3 DNA follows: TGTGCCAGCAGCCCCCGCGGGGGGACTAGTCACTTT. It encodes CASSPRGGTSHF.

The V and J genes are TRBV4-1 and TRBJ1-5, with D possibly TRBD1 on 5 matching bases. With 1 base removed from V and 7 bases from J, the gap between germline ends came to 14 bases. This CDR3 contains 15 residues. Germline-derived CDR1 and CDR2 are MGHRA and YSYEKL. The CDR3 sequence: CASSQAWGEGQPQHF. In DNA form, the CDR3 reads TGCGCCAGCAGCCAAGCTTGGGGGGAAGGACAGCCCCAGCATTTT.

This clone occurred a few times. The chain links TRBV4-2 to TRBJ1-5, with 8 bases lining up with TRBD1. The CDR3 extends over 15 amino acids. Looked up from germline, CDR1 is LGHNA and CDR2 is YNFKEQ. With 3 bases clipped from V and 4 bases from J, the junction kept 5 bases outside the gene matches. CDR3 nucleotide sequence: TGTGCCAGCAGCCAGGGGACAGGTGGAAATCAGCCCCAGCATTTT. It specifies CASSQGTGGNQPQHF.

The chain carries TRBV6-5 and TRBJ2-3; possible D gene TRBD1, 8 bases. The length of the CDR3 is 13 residues. The V gene's germline CDR1 is MNHEY and CDR2 SVGAGI. Trimming shortened V by 11 bases and J by 5 bases, and 17 bases separated the two germline ends. The CDR3 sequence: CALHYRGGDTQYF. The CDR3 bases are TGTGCCTTACACTACAGGGGGGGAGATACGCAGTATTTT.

V usage is TRBV24-1 and J usage is TRBJ2-1; possible D gene TRBD1, 6 bases. V was cut by 4 bases and J by 15 bases, with 18 bases left in between. The CDR3 has 13 residues. Germline assignment: CDR1 KGHDR and CDR2 SFDVKD. As DNA, the CDR3 is TGTGCCACCAGTGACCCGGGACAATCGGTTCTGTTCTTC. Its protein is CATSDPGQSVLFF.

The rearrangement links TRBV18 to TRBJ1-4, with TRBD1 as a possible D gene (6 bases). The CDR3 length is 15 residues. V lost 1 base, J lost 8 bases, and 14 bases lay in between. CDR1 is KGHSH and CDR2 is LQKENI in the germline V gene. CDR3 sequence reads: CASSPRAGAVEKLFF. CDR3 in DNA: TGTGCCAGCTCACCACGGGCAGGGGCCGTCGAAAAACTGTTTTTT.

V is TRBV7-8 and J is TRBJ1-2; no clear D. This CDR3 has 12 amino acids. Looked up from germline, CDR1 is SGHVS and CDR2 is FQNEAQ. V dropped 5 bases and J dropped 6 bases, with 10 bases sitting between them. The CDR3 loop reads CASSGEPHGYTF. CDR3 in DNA: TGTGCCAGCAGCGGGGAGCCTCATGGCTACACCTTC.

V and J are TRBV7-9 and TRBJ1-3; maybe TRBD1 (5 bases). The length of the CDR3 is 14 residues. Germline-derived CDR1 and CDR2 are SEHNR and FQNEAQ (reference sequence). V lost 11 bases, J lost 4 bases, and 18 bases lay in between. The CDR3 bases are TGTGCCGGCTCGGATGGGGGGGAAGGAAACACCATATATTTT. This gives the protein CAGSDGGEGNTIYF. Full variable domain (missing parts from reference TRBV7-9 and TRBJ1-3): DTGVSQNPRHKITKRGQNVTFRCDPISEHNRLYWYRQTLGQGPEFLTYFQNEAQLEKSRLLSDRFSAERPKGSFSTLEIQRTEQGDSAMYLCAGSDGGEGNTIYFGEGSWLTVV.

This chain joins TRBV4-3 and TRBJ2-7; 9 bases line up with TRBD2. Germline loops: CDR1 LGHNA, CDR2 YSLEER. This CDR3 is built from 16 residues. The V and J ends lost 0 bases and 4 bases, in that order; junction bases with no gene match: 7. The CDR3 sequence is CASSQDLTSGSYEQYF. DNA for the CDR3: TGCGCCAGCAGCCAAGATTTGACTAGCGGATCGTACGAGCAGTACTTC.

This chain uses TRBV7-9 with TRBJ2-3; possibly TRBD1 for D (5 bases). V was clipped by 3 bases and J by 1 base, with 11 bases between them. There are 15 residues in the CDR3. The germline V gene has CDR1 SEHNR and CDR2 FQNEAQ (reference sequence). CDR3 in DNA: TGTGCCAGCAGCTTGTTCGTAGGGGGCACAGATACGCAGTATTTT. Amino acid sequence: CASSLFVGGTDTQYF.

V usage is TRBV2 and J usage is TRBJ1-1, with D perhaps TRBD1 (6 bases). The CDR3 consists of 15 residues. V was shortened by 2 bases and J by 5 bases, with 15 bases between the two germline ends. From germline, CDR1 is SNHLY and CDR2 FYNNEI. The CDR3 sequence is CASSERVGGGTEAFF. CDR3 nucleotides: TGTGCCAGCAGTGAACGGGTAGGGGGGGGAACTGAAGCTTTCTTT.

The rearrangement joins TRBV2 to TRBJ1-5, with 10 bases fitting TRBD1. The germline V gene encodes CDR1 SNHLY and CDR2 FYNNEI. V gave up 6 bases and J gave up 2 bases; unmatched junction bases: 4. CDR3 length: 15 amino acids. DNA of the CDR3: TGTGCCAGCAGCGGCGGGACAGGGGGCAATCAGCCCCAGCATTTT. Translated: CASSGGTGGNQPQHF.